The 28 T cell receptor beta chains listed next were all sequenced from one sample in a study of PD-1 blockade in classical Hodgkin lymphoma. Produced via immunoSEQ multiplex PCR; TCRdb's table is partial and in-frame only. Here the sample spans 14,000 to 15,000 clones, roughly nine tenths being singletons. Time point defined: newly diagnosed, previously untreated cHL patient sample. Thawed PBMCs were the source of CD8+ T cells, obtained through magnetic negative selection. The specimen sequenced was CD8+ T cells from blood. The receptor set was obtained from a human donor with classical Hodgkin lymphoma.

This clone was detected only once. This sample includes further DNA sequences coding for the same CDR3. This chain connects TRBV15 to TRBJ1-1; D is unresolved. The length of the CDR3 is 16 residues. Germline loops: CDR1 LNHNV, CDR2 YYDKDF (reference sequence). V was pared by 5 bases and J by 1 base, with 17 bases between. CDR3 loop: CATSFPRSAPNTEAFF. Written as DNA, the CDR3 is TGTGCCACCAGCTTCCCTCGATCCGCCCCGAACACTGAAGCTTTCTTT. The full variable domain, rest sourced from reference TRBV15 and TRBJ1-1, is DAMVIQNPRYQVTQFGKPVTLSCSQTLNHNVMYWYQQKSSQAPKLLFHYYDKDFNNEADTPDNFQSRRPNTSFCFLDIRSPGLGDTAMYLCATSFPRSAPNTEAFFGQGTRLTVV.

V and J are TRBV6-6 and TRBJ2-1, with D possibly being TRBD1 (6 bases). CDR1 is MNHNY, CDR2 SVGAGI, per germline (reference sequence). Trimming stripped 4 bases from V and 10 bases from J, with 8 bases between. The CDR3 contains 11 residues. This CDR3 is CASSLGTEQFF. The DNA of the CDR3 is TGTGCCAGCAGTTTGGGGACAGAGCAGTTCTTC.

Written as DNA, the CDR3 is TGTGCCAGCAGCTCAGGACCGGGAGAAAAACTGTTTTTT. Translating gives CASSSGPGEKLFF. The chain carries TRBV7-2 and TRBJ1-4, with D unresolved. CDR1 and CDR2 (germline): SGHTA, FQGNSA. Trimming removed 4 bases from V and 8 bases from J, with 11 bases in between. There are 13 residues in the CDR3.

V is TRBV5-1 and J is TRBJ2-7; 13 bases align to TRBD2. J gave up 6 bases and V 0 bases, and 3 bases lay outside the gene matches. The germline gives CDR1 SGHRS, CDR2 YFSETQ. This CDR3 is 15 amino acids long. The CDR3 sequence: CASSLEGLAGREQYV. The CDR3 nucleotides read TGCGCCAGCAGCTTGGAGGGACTAGCGGGACGCGAGCAGTACGTC.

This rearrangement joins TRBV7-2 to TRBJ2-7; weak D call: TRBD2 (7 bases). V was shortened by 0 bases and J by 6 bases, with 12 bases between the two germline ends. Looked up from germline, CDR1 is SGHTA and CDR2 is FQGNSA. The CDR3 totals 14 residues. The CDR3 DNA is TGTGCCAGCAGCTTAGCGCTGGGAGGGGGCGAGCAGTACGTC. Translated, it gives CASSLALGGGEQYV.

This chain connects TRBV18 to TRBJ1-2; D call uncertain. From germline, CDR1 is KGHSH and CDR2 LQKENI. The CDR3 covers 14 residues. Deletions cut 0 bases from V and 1 base from J, with 6 bases between. In DNA form, the CDR3 reads TGTGCCAGCTCACCACCGGGCAGTAACTATGGCTACACCTTC. Translation gives CASSPPGSNYGYTF. Variable domain in full (rest from reference TRBV18 and TRBJ1-2): NAGVMQNPRHLVRRRGQEARLRCSPMKGHSHVYWYRQLPEEGLKFMVYLQKENIIDESGMPKERFSAEFPKEGPSILRIQQVVRGDSAAYFCASSPPGSNYGYTFGSGTRLTVV.

The chain couples TRBV2 to TRBJ2-7; no clear D gene. Germline CDR1 SNHLY, CDR2 FYNNEI. V lost 6 bases, J lost 0 bases, and 12 bases lay in between. There are 14 residues in the CDR3. CDR3 protein: CASRDPGRSYEQYV. For the CDR3, the DNA is TGTGCCAGCAGAGACCCGGGTCGCTCCTACGAGCAGTACGTC.

The genes are TRBV6-5 and TRBJ2-1; no clear D. The V gene's germline CDR1 is MNHEY and CDR2 SVGAGI. The CDR3 is 16 residues long. V was clipped by 0 bases and J by 0 bases, with 9 bases between them. CDR3 protein: CASSYSQRPSYNEQFF. The CDR3 DNA reads TGTGCCAGCAGTTACTCCCAGCGACCCTCCTACAATGAGCAGTTCTTC.

The chain joins TRBV5-1 to TRBJ2-1, with a weak D call TRBD1 (6 bases). Between the trimmed V and J ends, which lost 2 bases and 0 bases, there was a span of 12 bases. This CDR3 comprises 16 residues. Per germline, CDR1 SGHRS and CDR2 YFSETQ. CDR3 in amino acids: CASSLQGSPSYNEQFF. DNA for the CDR3: TGCGCCAGCAGCTTACAGGGTTCGCCCTCCTACAATGAGCAGTTCTTC.

V is TRBV29-1 and J is TRBJ1-1; no clear D. CDR1 and CDR2 from the germline V gene are SQVTM and ANQGSEA. V was trimmed by 3 bases and J by 1 base, leaving 9 bases between them. The CDR3 has 13 residues. As DNA, the CDR3 is TGCAGCGTTGACACCAACGGGAACACTGAAGCTTTCTTT. Translated, it gives CSVDTNGNTEAFF.

The chain recombines TRBV4-2 with TRBJ2-5; either TRBD1 or TRBD2 may fit D (6 bases each). Trimming cost V 5 bases and J 5 bases, with 18 bases left between them. There are 15 residues in the CDR3. Germline loops: CDR1 LGHNA, CDR2 YNFKEQ. CDR3 coding DNA: TGTGCCAGCAGCACGACAGGCGGGATCGCGGAGACCCAGTACTTC. Residues: CASSTTGGIAETQYF.

This sequence joins TRBV7-9 and TRBJ2-5, with D perhaps matching TRBD1 or TRBD2 (5 bases each). The V gene's germline CDR1 is SEHNR and CDR2 FQNEAQ (reference sequence). This CDR3 has 14 residues. Trimming pared 5 bases from V and 5 bases from J, leaving 15 bases between. CDR3 amino acids: CASSITTEGETQYF. CDR3 DNA sequence: TGTGCCAGCAGCATCACGACAGAGGGGGAGACCCAGTACTTC.

This clone was counted once. The chain has TRBV7-8 and TRBJ2-1; TRBD1 might be the D (5 bases). The ends were cut back, 0 bases at V and 8 bases at J, with 8 bases in the middle. The CDR3 loop spans 13 amino acids. Germline CDR1 reads SGHVS; CDR2 reads FQNEAQ. The CDR3 reads CASSLAVRDEQFF. The CDR3 DNA follows: TGTGCCAGCAGCTTAGCCGTCAGGGATGAGCAGTTCTTC.

The chain carries TRBV5-4 and TRBJ1-1; 11 nucleotides agree with TRBD1. Germline-derived CDR1 and CDR2 are SGHNT and YYREEE (reference sequence). After removal of 4 bases from V and 5 bases from J, the junction contained 10 bases not matched to a gene. The CDR3 spans 16 residues. The CDR3: CASSPYQDRGRTEAFF. The CDR3 region has the DNA TGTGCCAGCAGCCCTTACCAGGACAGGGGGCGAACTGAAGCTTTCTTT. The full variable domain, in which reference TRBV5-4 and TRBJ1-1 provide the parts outside the CDR3, is ETGVTQSPTHLIKTRGQQVTLRCSSQSGHNTVSWYQQALGQGPQFIFQYYREEENGRGNFPPRFSGLQFPNYSSELNVNALELDDSALYLCASSPYQDRGRTEAFFGQGTRLTVV.

CDR3 nucleotides: TGTGCCAGCAGCCACTACGACAGCCGCTACGAGCAGTACGTC. Encoded protein: CASSHYDSRYEQYV. This chain links TRBV14 with TRBJ2-7; tentatively, D is TRBD1 (5 bases). V shed 3 bases and J shed 3 bases, with 12 bases lying between them. This CDR3 is built from 14 residues. Germline CDR1 and CDR2: SGHDN and FVKESK.

The chain links TRBV11-2 to TRBJ2-2; D is uncertain. Trimming shortened V by 4 bases and J by 2 bases, and 2 bases separated the two germline ends. This CDR3 has 12 residues. Germline V gene lookup returns CDR1 SGHAT and CDR2 FQNNGV. The CDR3 is CASSSNTGELFF. CDR3 nucleotide sequence: TGTGCCAGCAGCTCTAACACCGGGGAGCTGTTTTTT.

CDR3 protein: CASSLIGLAGEKNIQYF. The CDR3 DNA sequence: TGTGCCAGCAGCTTAATAGGGCTAGCGGGGGAGAAAAACATTCAGTACTTC. The chain combines TRBV7-9 with TRBJ2-4; 10 nucleotides align to TRBD2. V shed 2 bases and J 4 bases; nucleotides not matched to a gene: 8. The CDR3 has 17 residues. Germline CDR1 is SEHNR and CDR2 is FQNEAQ (reference sequence).

This chain uses TRBV9 with TRBJ1-3; D not resolved. The germline V and J ends were trimmed by 4 bases and 0 bases, with 5 bases remaining between them. This CDR3 region has 13 residues. Germline lookup yields CDR1 SGDLS and CDR2 YYNGEE. The CDR3 here is CASSTRSGNTIYF. The CDR3 DNA follows: TGTGCCAGCAGCACACGCTCTGGAAACACCATATATTTT.

A single count supports this clone. The chain joins TRBV11-3 to TRBJ2-5, with TRBD2 as a possible D gene (5 bases). Germline CDR1 and CDR2: SGHNT and YENEEA. The ends were cut back, 5 bases at V and 1 base at J, with 14 bases in the middle. The CDR3 consists of 15 residues. This chain's CDR3 is CASSPARGGQETQYF. Written as DNA, the CDR3 is TGTGCCAGCAGCCCTGCCCGAGGAGGCCAAGAGACCCAGTACTTC.

The chain is built from TRBV7-3 and TRBJ2-2; TRBD2 matches at 8 bases. Per germline, CDR1 SGHTA and CDR2 FQGTGA. The length of the CDR3 is 18 residues. The V segment lost 4 bases and the J segment 4 bases; nucleotides outside the gene matches: 14. CDR3 DNA sequence: TGTGCCAGCAGCTCGTCGCTAGCGGGTCTAAGGGGCACCGGGGAGCTGTTTTTT. Its translation is CASSSSLAGLRGTGELFF.

The chain uses TRBV7-3 and TRBJ1-2; 10 bases agree with TRBD1. With V trimmed by 5 bases and J by 7 bases, 4 bases remained unmatched. Looked up from germline, CDR1 is SGHTA and CDR2 is FQGTGA. This CDR3 is 13 amino acids long. CDR3 residues: CASSPGTGVGYTF. As DNA, the CDR3 is TGTGCCAGCAGCCCGGGGACAGGGGTTGGCTACACCTTC.

The chain recombines TRBV6-4 with TRBJ1-1; tentative D call: TRBD1 (6 bases). Trimming left V 5 bases short and J 5 bases short, with 15 bases between. The CDR3 is made up of 14 amino acids. Germline values: CDR1 MRHNA, CDR2 SNTAGT. The CDR3 coding sequence is TGTGCCAGCAGTTACACAGGGTTGTCGACTGAAGCTTTCTTT. Its translation is CASSYTGLSTEAFF.

The gene calls are TRBV7-8 and TRBJ2-2; 7 bases map to TRBD2. Germline CDR1 reads SGHVS; CDR2 reads FQNEAQ. The CDR3 is 15 amino acids. The V segment lost 6 bases and the J segment 0 bases; nucleotides outside the gene matches: 4. CDR3 nucleotide sequence: TGTGCCAGCAGTAGTAGCGGGTCGAACACCGGGGAGCTGTTTTTT. The encoded protein is CASSSSGSNTGELFF.

V is TRBV27 and J is TRBJ2-7; possibly TRBD2 for D (6 bases). The germline V gene has CDR1 MNHEY and CDR2 SMNVEV (reference sequence). There are 16 residues in the CDR3. Trimming took 0 bases from V and 5 from J, leaving 17 bases between them. CDR3 residues: CASSLSAGEEVHEQYF. For the CDR3, the DNA is TGTGCCAGCAGTTTATCGGCTGGGGAGGAAGTCCACGAGCAGTACTTC.

This clone has more than one count but fewer than ten. This chain links TRBV6-5 with TRBJ1-2, with D unclear. V lost 7 bases, J lost 4 bases, and 13 bases lay in between. CDR3 length: 13 residues. Germline V gene sequence: CDR1 MNHEY, CDR2 SVGAGI. Here the CDR3 DNA reads TGTGCCAGCACGACGGGCTACGGCTATGGCTACACCTTC. Protein: CASTTGYGYGYTF.

The chain employs TRBV7-9 and TRBJ2-1; D might be TRBD2 (5 bases). The CDR3 runs to 13 residues. Germline CDR1 reads SEHNR; CDR2 reads FQNEAQ (reference sequence). The germline V and J ends were trimmed by 4 bases and 7 bases, with 11 bases remaining between them. The CDR3: CASSSPPGNEQFF. The CDR3 DNA reads TGTGCCAGCAGCTCACCCCCGGGGAATGAGCAGTTCTTC.

The rearrangement links TRBV7-2 to TRBJ2-3, with D hard to call. The V gene's germline CDR1 is SGHTA and CDR2 FQGNSA. The V end lost 7 bases, the J end lost 2 bases, and 10 bases lay between the germline ends. The CDR3 loop spans 13 amino acids. CDR3 nucleotides: TGTGCCAGCACATCCGACCCCACAGATACGCAGTATTTT. Translation: CASTSDPTDTQYF.

The chain uses TRBV6-1 and TRBJ2-1; D remains unclear. V dropped 6 bases and J dropped 8 bases, with 14 bases sitting between them. Germline V gene data show CDR1 as MNHNS and CDR2 as SASEGT. This CDR3 comprises 13 residues. The CDR3 loop is CASRVDFRDEQFF. The DNA for the CDR3 is TGTGCCAGCAGGGTCGACTTCCGCGATGAGCAGTTCTTC.